Shown below are 28 T cell receptor beta chains from a single sample sequenced in a study of T cell repertoires in cytomegalovirus infection (dated by TCRdb to the late 2010s). In light of the paper, this sample's treatment or condition label describes: in vitro stimulation with specific CMV peptide epitopes to enrich CMV-specific T cells. Their specific antigens are unknown. TCRdb names Illumina HiSeq 1500 as the instrument used. Using fastp trimming at Q25 and MiXCR clonotype assembly, TCRdb reanalyzed the public sequencing data and kept in-frame beta chains. Rows with a matching CDR3 protein are joined into one entry that keeps the most common DNA and genes. A total of about 700,000 distinct CDR3 sequences appear in this sample, around 31% of them only once. The ten largest clones represent about 20% of the sample. The starting material was cultured PBMCs, obtained from culture after CMV antigen stimulation. The receptors here all came from a human donor in good health (CMV status not recorded). Some clones in this sample may be carry-over from other donors' samples.

This rearrangement joins TRBV19 to TRBJ1-2, with a weak D call TRBD1 (5 bases). Germline loops: CDR1 LNHDA, CDR2 SQIVND (reference sequence). V lost 1 base to trimming and J lost 3 bases, with 9 bases between them. The CDR3 extends over 14 amino acids. The CDR3, as DNA: TGTGCCAGTAGTATAGCACAGGCGGACTATGGCTACACCTTC. Protein product: CASSIAQADYGYTF.

The V call is TRBV7-6, the J call TRBJ1-1; D not resolved. Trimming removed 0 bases from V and 11 bases from J, with 10 bases in between. CDR1 SGHVS and CDR2 FNYEAQ come from the germline V gene. The CDR3 extends over 12 amino acids. CDR3 sequence: CASSLANQKAFF. Written as DNA, the CDR3 is TGTGCCAGCAGCTTAGCGAACCAGAAGGCTTTCTTT.

The chain has TRBV12-3 or TRBV12-4 and TRBJ2-4, with D perhaps matching TRBD1 (6 bases). The germline V and J ends were trimmed by 4 bases and 14 bases, with 24 bases remaining between them. This CDR3 has 15 residues. The CDR3 coding sequence is TGTGCCAGCAGTTCACAGGGTCGGCAAATGGGACCTAAGTACTTC. This encodes CASSSQGRQMGPKYF.

The chain uses TRBV6-5 and TRBJ1-6, with unresolved D. Deletions cut 5 bases from V and 0 bases from J, with 14 bases between. CDR1 and CDR2 from the germline V gene are MNHEY and SVGAGI. The CDR3 runs 17 residues. The DNA for the CDR3 is TGTGCCAGCAGTCTCTTGGGTTTAAGCTCCTATAATTCACCCCTCCACTTT. It specifies CASSLLGLSSYNSPLHF.

The chain carries TRBV2 and TRBJ2-5; the D is unclear. V gave up 5 bases and J gave up 3 bases, with 10 bases separating them. Germline CDR1 is SNHLY and CDR2 is FYNNEI. This CDR3 comprises 13 residues. The chain's CDR3 is CASSLERKETQYF. CDR3 in DNA: TGTGCCAGCAGTCTTGAACGGAAAGAGACCCAGTACTTC. Combining the CDR3 with reference TRBV2 and TRBJ2-5 gives the whole variable domain EPEVTQTPSHQVTQMGQEVILRCVPISNHLYFYWYRQILGQKVEFLVSFYNNEISEKSEIFDDQFSVERPDGSNFTLKIRSTKLEDSAMYFCASSLERKETQYFGPGTRLLVL.

The gene calls are TRBV20-1 and TRBJ1-4; maybe TRBD1 (6 bases). The CDR3 contains 14 residues. Germline-derived CDR1 and CDR2 are DFQATT and SNEGSKA (reference sequence). Trimming left V 4 bases short and J 4 bases short, with 13 bases between. The DNA for the CDR3 is TGCAGTGCTAATAGGGAGGGGGATAATGAAAAACTGTTTTTT. Translated, it gives CSANREGDNEKLFF.

This clonotype has just a few counts. The genes are TRBV7-6 and TRBJ2-4; tentatively, D is TRBD1 (5 bases). Germline values: CDR1 SGHVS, CDR2 FNYEAQ. This CDR3 contains 14 residues. Between the trimmed V and J ends, which lost 4 bases and 3 bases, there was a span of 10 bases. CDR3 coding DNA: TGTGCCAGCAGCTCCAGGGTAGTCAAAAACATTCAGTACTTC. It encodes CASSSRVVKNIQYF.

This chain links TRBV7-2 with TRBJ2-1; the D gene is possibly TRBD1 (5 bases). The ends were cut back, 5 bases at V and 1 base at J, with 15 bases in the middle. This CDR3 spans 16 amino acids. Germline V gene sequence: CDR1 SGHTA, CDR2 FQGNSA. The CDR3 loop is CASSPRGEYSYNEQFF. The CDR3 bases are TGTGCCAGCAGCCCAAGGGGTGAGTATTCCTACAATGAGCAGTTCTTC.

V gene TRBV20-1 combines with J gene TRBJ2-1; D unresolved. This CDR3 is built from 12 residues. Germline V gives CDR1 DFQATT, CDR2 SNEGSKA (reference sequence). The germline V and J ends were trimmed by 5 bases and 5 bases, with 10 bases remaining between them. This chain's CDR3 is CSAPLGDNEQFF. As DNA, the CDR3 is TGCAGTGCTCCCCTTGGGGACAATGAGCAGTTCTTC.

The rearrangement uses TRBV4-1 and TRBJ1-5, with D hard to call. Trimming removed 4 bases at V and 0 bases at J, with 10 bases between. The germline gives CDR1 MGHRA, CDR2 YSYEKL. The CDR3 totals 15 residues. CDR3 sequence reads: CASSPGRNSNQPQHF. CDR3 in DNA: TGCGCCAGCAGCCCAGGACGCAATAGCAATCAGCCCCAGCATTTT.

This clonotype was seen only a few times. This chain links TRBV28 with TRBJ1-5; TRBD1 agrees at 7 bases. J gave up 2 bases and V 3 bases, and 4 bases lay outside the gene matches. Germline-derived CDR1 and CDR2 are MDHEN and SYDVKM. This CDR3 has 15 residues. CDR3 sequence: CASSFDRVGNQPQHF. For the CDR3, the DNA is TGTGCCAGCAGTTTTGACAGGGTTGGCAATCAGCCCCAGCATTTT.

This clonotype was seen a handful of times. The genes are TRBV7-8 and TRBJ2-1; 10 bases match TRBD2. Germline V gene lookup returns CDR1 SGHVS and CDR2 FQNEAQ. Trimming removed 1 base from V and 0 bases from J; junction bases left unmatched: 9. The CDR3 consists of 19 residues. The CDR3, as DNA: TGTGCCAGCAGCTTAGTGGGTAGCGGGGGGATTATCTCCTACAATGAGCAGTTCTTC. It specifies CASSLVGSGGIISYNEQFF.

The V and J genes are TRBV6-2 or TRBV6-3 and TRBJ1-6; possible D gene TRBD1, 5 bases. This CDR3 contains 12 residues. Trimming removed 6 bases from V and 10 bases from J, with 10 bases in between. Germline CDR1 is MNHEY and CDR2 is SVGEGT. The CDR3 here is CASSIQESPLHF. CDR3 nucleotides: TGTGCCAGCAGCATACAGGAATCACCCCTCCACTTT.

This clonotype was detected many times. J is TRBJ2-1 and V is TRBV7-6; D not certain. Trimming cost V 2 bases and J 4 bases, with 18 bases left between them. The CDR3 runs 17 residues. Germline V lookup: CDR1 SGHVS, CDR2 FNYEAQ. In DNA form, the CDR3 reads TGTGCCAGCAGCTTATCTGGGCGGCTGGAGACTTACAATGAGCAGTTCTTC. Its translation: CASSLSGRLETYNEQFF.

This clonotype was detected a few times. The rearrangement uses TRBV7-6 and TRBJ1-6; D not certain. The CDR3 has 13 residues. The V end lost 5 bases, the J end lost 10 bases, and 12 bases lay between the germline ends. CDR1 and CDR2 from the germline V gene are SGHVS and FNYEAQ. CDR3 protein: CASSLTGKSPLHF. The CDR3 DNA follows: TGTGCCAGCAGCCTCACTGGAAAATCACCCCTCCACTTT.

This clonotype has ten or more counts. The chain combines TRBV7-2 with TRBJ2-5; 10 bases fit TRBD2. Trimming at V came to 1 base and at J to 5 bases, leaving 7 bases not matched to a gene. Germline CDR1 and CDR2: SGHTA and FQGNSA. This CDR3 spans 16 amino acids. CDR3 DNA: TGTGCCAGCAGCTTAGGAGCGGGGGGGCGGGTGGAGACCCAGTACTTC. This sequence encodes CASSLGAGGRVETQYF.

The chain links TRBV28 to TRBJ2-7; D might be TRBD1 (5 bases). CDR1 and CDR2 from the germline V gene are MDHEN and SYDVKM. The V gene lost 2 bases and the J gene lost 2 bases, with 10 bases spanning the gap. The CDR3 is 14 residues long. Here the CDR3 reads CASSLRRTTYEQYF. In DNA, the CDR3 is TGTGCCAGCAGTTTACGACGGACAACCTACGAGCAGTACTTC.

This clonotype was counted a few times. The chain couples TRBV7-9 to TRBJ2-1; D may match TRBD1 or TRBD2 (6 bases each). The CDR3 spans 13 residues. Trimming left V 10 bases short and J 7 bases short, with 17 bases between. Germline V gene lookup returns CDR1 SEHNR and CDR2 FQNEAQ (reference sequence). The CDR3 reads CAIRSGARNEQFF. CDR3 DNA sequence: TGTGCCATCAGGTCGGGGGCCCGGAATGAGCAGTTCTTC. The variable domain in full, completed from reference TRBV7-9 and TRBJ2-1, reads DTGVSQNPRHKITKRGQNVTFRCDPISEHNRLYWYRQTLGQGPEFLTYFQNEAQLEKSRLLSDRFSAERPKGSFSTLEIQRTEQGDSAMYLCAIRSGARNEQFFGPGTRLTVL.

The chain has TRBV7-2 and TRBJ1-4; 7 nucleotides match TRBD1. CDR3 length: 15 residues. With 5 bases clipped from V and 4 bases from J, the junction kept 7 bases outside the gene matches. Germline V gives CDR1 SGHTA, CDR2 FQGNSA. Here the CDR3 reads CASSPSGQFNEKLFF. The CDR3 coding sequence is TGTGCCAGCAGCCCGTCGGGACAGTTTAATGAAAAACTGTTTTTT.

V is TRBV20-1 and J is TRBJ2-7; D is ambiguous. V dropped 4 bases and J dropped 0 bases, with 7 bases sitting between them. Germline lookup yields CDR1 DFQATT and CDR2 SNEGSKA (reference sequence). This CDR3 is built from 12 residues. The CDR3 sequence is CSATLNSYEQYF. The CDR3, as DNA: TGCAGTGCTACCCTAAACTCCTACGAGCAGTACTTC.

The chain has TRBV4-3 and TRBJ1-1; possibly TRBD1 for D (5 bases). Per germline, CDR1 LGHNA and CDR2 YSLEER. The length of the CDR3 is 15 residues. V lost 3 bases, J lost 0 bases, and 11 bases lay in between. The CDR3 DNA reads as TGCGCCAGCAGCCAGGGACCTAGACTGAACACTGAAGCTTTCTTT. Protein product: CASSQGPRLNTEAFF.

The chain is built from TRBV20-1 and TRBJ2-7; 8 bases are shared with TRBD2. The CDR3 loop spans 15 amino acids. The V gene end was trimmed by 6 bases and the J gene end by 0 bases; junction bases not matched to a gene: 10. Germline CDR1 reads DFQATT; CDR2 reads SNEGSKA (reference sequence). Here the CDR3 reads CSAVVAGKSSYEQYF. The CDR3 nucleotides read TGCAGTGCCGTAGTAGCGGGAAAGAGCTCCTACGAGCAGTACTTC.

This chain links TRBV12-3 or TRBV12-4 with TRBJ1-6; 7 bases align to TRBD1. The V segment lost 7 bases and the J segment 10 bases; nucleotides outside the gene matches: 10. The CDR3 sequence is 14 residues long. CDR3 DNA sequence: TGTGCCAGCACTCTACAGGGGTGGAAATCACCCCTCCACTTT. Protein sequence: CASTLQGWKSPLHF.

J is TRBJ1-2 and V is TRBV18; D call uncertain. CDR3 length: 15 residues. The V end lost 3 bases, the J end lost 6 bases, and 17 bases lay between the germline ends. Germline values: CDR1 KGHSH, CDR2 LQKENI. CDR3 residues: CASSPIQGSTDGYTF. In nucleotides, the CDR3 is TGTGCCAGCTCACCTATACAAGGGTCTACGGATGGCTACACCTTC.

On this clonotype: It may be a read error: a sequence one base away is much more abundant. The chain is built from TRBV7-2 and TRBJ2-5, with D perhaps TRBD1 or TRBD2 (5 bases each). Germline assignment: CDR1 SGHTA and CDR2 FQGNSA. The CDR3 consists of 16 residues. This CDR3 is CASSREGAAGPETQCF. Written as DNA, the CDR3 is TGTGCCAGCAGCCGGGAAGGGGCCGCTGGACCAGAGACCCAGTGCTTC. Based on the CDR3 plus reference TRBV7-2 and TRBJ2-5, the full variable domain is GAGVSQSPSNKVTEKGKDVELRCDPISGHTALYWYRQSLGQGLEFLIYFQGNSAPDKSGLPSDRFSAERTGGSVSTLTIQRTQQEDSAVYLCASSREGAAGPETQCFGPGTRLLVL.

The chain has TRBV28 and TRBJ1-3; 9 nucleotides align to TRBD1. J lost 5 bases, V lost 5 bases, and 10 bases had no gene match. Germline loops: CDR1 MDHEN, CDR2 SYDVKM. The CDR3 length is 16 residues. DNA of the CDR3: TGTGCCAGCAGTCCTGTGGGACAGGGAGCGCGAAACACCATATATTTT. Its translation is CASSPVGQGARNTIYF.

This clonotype was observed a handful of times. The rearrangement uses TRBV11-2 and TRBJ2-6, with D possibly being TRBD1 (6 bases). This CDR3 has 18 amino acids. Trimming left V 5 bases short and J 4 bases short, with 21 bases between. Germline CDR1 and CDR2: SGHAT and FQNNGV. CDR3 coding DNA: TGTGCCAGCAGCACCCTACGGGACACTCTTTTAGGGGCCAACGTCCTGACTTTC. This gives the protein CASSTLRDTLLGANVLTF.

CDR3 residues: CASRLLDRAETQYF. CDR3 DNA: TGTGCCAGCCGCCTCCTTGACAGGGCAGAGACCCAGTACTTC. This chain connects TRBV7-9 to TRBJ2-5, with TRBD1 identical over 7 bases. Germline trimming cut 8 bases from V and 4 bases from J; bases unmatched to any gene: 10. The CDR3 covers 14 residues. The germline V gene has CDR1 SEHNR and CDR2 FQNEAQ (reference sequence).